Given below is one T cell receptor (beta chain) in context. This receptor's antigen is unknown. Qualities for individual bases were not recorded, and no much larger clone is one base off. The time point label for this specimen denotes: cycle 2 day 1 (C2D1) of nivolumab. All trial patients had relapsed after autologous stem cell transplantation, with cohorts A, B and C differing in prior brentuximab vedotin exposure. The trial cohort was composed of about 60 patients with relapsed/refractory classical Hodgkin lymphoma, for whom complete response, partial response or progressive disease was recorded as best overall response. Trial patients were treated with single-agent nivolumab in the multi-cohort phase II CheckMate 205 trial. An independent review committee assessed best overall response by applying the 2007 International Working Group response criteria. Trial PBMCs were collected immediately before nivolumab initiation (C1D1) and during therapy at cycle 2 day 1 and cycle 4 day 1. Peripheral blood was collected in 8 mL Vacutainer Cell Preparation Tubes, from which PBMCs were isolated by centrifugation and then cryopreserved.

The record originates from a study of PD-1 blockade in classical Hodgkin lymphoma (dated by TCRdb to about 2020). About the study as a whole: Nivolumab dosing was 3 mg/kg intravenously every 2 weeks, continuing until either disease progression or unacceptable toxicity. A peripheral blood immune signature of response to PD-1 blockade in classical Hodgkin lymphoma was defined using TCR beta sequencing and CyTOF.

Beyond this particular receptor, the publication reports: Trial patients achieving complete response had baseline diversity similar to newly diagnosed patients, whereas partial responders and progressors had significantly lower diversity. Lower diversity was seen in patients whose nivolumab began less than 1 year after ASCT, and these patients were left out of later analyses so that immune reconstitution would not confound the results. Baseline TCR diversity was reported to be lower in newly diagnosed patients than in healthy donors and to be lower still in relapsed/refractory patients. A significant rise by C4D1 was seen in CD4+ but not CD8+ TCR diversity (p=0.0027 vs p=0.16), with the rise being most apparent in complete responders (p=0.02). The study was limited to a single clinical trial cohort, and causes of repertoire differences, possibly disease activity or prior therapy, remained undefined.

V sheds 3 bases and J sheds 4 bases, leaving 9 bases between their ends. The CDR3 has 13 amino acids, counting the end cysteine and phenylalanine. The kept DNA is CDR3 alone, 39 bases in frame from the first base. CDR1 is given as SEHNR and CDR2 as FQNEAQ, both from the germline V gene (reference sequence). The Qiagen DNeasy kit was used to extract genomic DNA both from unsorted PBMCs and from the negatively selected CD4+ and CD8+ fractions. TCR beta CDR3 regions were subjected to amplification by immunoSEQ multiplex PCR with primers that anneal to V and J segments. A synthetic immune receptor repertoire was used to minimize amplification bias, and any remaining bias was removed computationally after sequencing. The study's own analysis went as follows. Repertoire diversity was quantified as the Shannon entropy index using custom Python scripts. Unsorted, CD4+ and CD8+ repertoires were examined separately, except in combined analyses, for which CD4+ and CD8+ sequences were merged in silico. A clone counted as expanded when the clone's frequency after treatment rose at least 2-fold relative to C1D1, and clones undetected at baseline were given a pseudocount of 0.5. Singleton clones were defined as clones with 0 or 1 copy at C1D1, and non-singleton clones were defined as clones with 2 or more copies. Clones expanded in unsorted samples were annotated as CD4+, CD8+ or unknown by matching protein sequences in sorted samples from the same patient. Wilcoxon tests were applied to paired samples to test diversity changes from C1D1 to C4D1. The immuneACCESS repertoire file appears here via TCRdb, limited to in-frame rearrangements. These files lack a portion of the clones; in checked studies, under half of the deficit traces to unresolved V genes, and the cause of the others is not known. V, J and clone size are those of that table, while D and trimming were read from the DNA. Present in this sample are about 31,000 clones, around three quarters of which were seen just once. Clones ranked in the top ten supply 3% to 4% of the sample.

The starting material was peripheral blood mononuclear cells (PBMCs), obtained before the second cycle of nivolumab. Rearrangement joined TRBV7-9 to TRBJ2-5; a tentative D match to TRBD1 spans 5 bases. This sequence was found in a human donor with classical Hodgkin lymphoma. Here the CDR3 is given as CASSFRGAETQYF. Here is the DNA: TGTGCCAGCAGCTTTCGTGGGGCAGAGACCCAGTACTTC.